This T cell receptor beta chain was obtained from a study of T cells after yellow fever vaccination. This clonotype was counted only a few times. Its target is not known. Study results and caveats: Repertoires obtained by FACS sorting could include abundant clonotypes that entered as contaminants from the bulk population.

The CDR3 totals 14 residues. The V and J ends lost 7 bases and 6 bases, in that order; junction bases with no gene match: 7. Germline loops: CDR1 MNHEY, CDR2 SVGEGT. TCRdb called the 5' RACE reads again in MiXCR, with one record for every CDR3 protein. The data contain 500,000 to 650,000 distinct CDR3 sequences, over 9% of them seen just once; the ten biggest clones take up 15%. The material was PBMCs, obtained on the day of the yellow fever booster vaccination. The sequence derives from a man aged 30 to 39 who received the YFV17D yellow fever vaccine. V and J are TRBV6-2 or TRBV6-3 and TRBJ2-1; TRBD2 aligns across 9 bases. CDR3: CASKKGLAGNEQFF. CDR3 DNA: TGTGCCAGCAAAAAGGGACTAGCCGGCAATGAGCAGTTCTTC.